These 24 T cell receptor beta chains share one sample of origin, sequenced in a study of CD4+ T cells in melanoma. Sequencing was performed with immunoSEQ multiplex PCR; in TCRdb, only in-frame clones are kept and a portion is missing. Of about 14,000 clones in the sample, 68% are singletons; the top ten hold 18%. The specimen was cells from a culture (not recorded whether cultured in vitro). The receptors come from a human donor with melanoma.

The gene calls are TRBV5-1 and TRBJ1-3; D is perhaps TRBD1 (5 bases). The germline gives CDR1 SGHRS, CDR2 YFSETQ. This CDR3 is built from 13 residues. The ends were cut back, 4 bases at V and 6 bases at J, with 11 bases in the middle. The CDR3 loop reads CASSQGVLNTIYF. The CDR3, as DNA: TGCGCCAGCAGCCAGGGAGTCCTAAACACCATATATTTT.

This clone is a singleton in its sample. V usage is TRBV7-2 and J usage is TRBJ2-5, with no clear D. Germline lookup yields CDR1 SGHTA and CDR2 FQGNSA. V was clipped by 2 bases and J by 5 bases, with 6 bases between them. The CDR3 has 12 residues. As DNA, the CDR3 is TGTGCCAGCAGCTTAATTACGGAGACCCAGTACTTC. It specifies CASSLITETQYF.

CDR3 nucleotides: TGTGCCAGTAGTATAGACGGCGCGGGGCCCTATGGCTACACCTTC. Amino acid sequence: CASSIDGAGPYGYTF. This chain uses TRBV19 with TRBJ1-2, with a weak D call TRBD1 (5 bases). Germline V lookup: CDR1 LNHDA, CDR2 SQIVND (reference sequence). The CDR3 has 15 residues. The V end was cut by 0 bases, the J end by 4 bases, with 12 bases between.

The genes are TRBV27 and TRBJ1-6, with D hard to call. Germline V gene lookup returns CDR1 MNHEY and CDR2 SMNVEV (reference sequence). CDR3 length: 14 amino acids. V shed 4 bases and J shed 4 bases, with 8 bases lying between them. The CDR3 region is CASSSEGYNSPLHF. CDR3 nucleotides: TGTGCCAGCAGTTCTGAGGGTTATAATTCACCCCTCCACTTT.

The rearrangement uses TRBV5-1 and TRBJ1-5; D not certain. Germline-derived CDR1 and CDR2 are SGHRS and YFSETQ. This CDR3 region has 16 residues. Trimming removed 0 bases at V and 6 bases at J, with 16 bases between. The CDR3 region has the DNA TGCGCCAGCAGCTTGGTAGGACCCCCACGTCGTCAGCCCCAGCATTTT. This sequence encodes CASSLVGPPRRQPQHF.

This clone has more than one count but fewer than ten. For the CDR3, the DNA is TGCGCCAGCAGCTTGAACAGGGGTAGAACTGAAGCTTTCTTT. Protein: CASSLNRGRTEAFF. The chain couples TRBV5-1 to TRBJ1-1; 7 nucleotides line up with TRBD1. The germline V gene has CDR1 SGHRS and CDR2 YFSETQ. The ends lost 1 base at V and 5 bases at J; junction bases unmatched: 5. The CDR3 has 14 amino acids.

The V call is TRBV6-1, the J call TRBJ1-2; TRBD1 aligns across 10 bases. The germline CDR1 and CDR2 sequences are MNHNS and SASEGT. The V and J ends lost 3 bases and 4 bases, in that order; junction bases with no gene match: 5. CDR3 length: 15 residues. CDR3 nucleotide sequence: TGTGCCAGCAGTGAGGGGGACAGGGGTGGCTATGGCTACACCTTC. This sequence encodes CASSEGDRGGYGYTF.

This rearrangement joins TRBV7-9 to TRBJ2-5; D not certain. The CDR3 is made up of 14 amino acids. Germline-derived CDR1 and CDR2 are SEHNR and FQNEAQ (reference sequence). V was trimmed by 5 bases and J by 3 bases, leaving 13 bases between them. The CDR3 bases are TGTGCCAGCAGCCCCGACACCTCTAAAGAGACCCAGTACTTC. Translating it yields CASSPDTSKETQYF.

Of note for this clone: One end of the junction fails to match germline, which may point to a read error. The CDR3 is CASSRSDNSPLHF. CDR3 DNA sequence: TGTGCCAGCAGTCGCTCCGATAATTCACCCCTCCACTTT. The rearrangement links TRBV28 to TRBJ1-6; D gene uncertain. Per the germline V gene, CDR1 is MDHEN and CDR2 is SYDVKM. CDR3 length equals 13 residues.

The rearrangement joins TRBV11-2 to TRBJ2-7; 8 bases line up with TRBD1. CDR3 length: 15 amino acids. Trimming cost V 4 bases and J 4 bases; bases outside gene matches: 9. CDR1 is SGHAT, CDR2 FQNNGV, per germline. The CDR3 sequence: CASSSYRGTAYEQYF. The DNA of the CDR3 is TGTGCCAGCAGCTCCTACAGGGGGACCGCGTACGAGCAGTACTTC.

The chain combines TRBV18 with TRBJ1-2, with 8 bases matching TRBD1. V was pared by 2 bases and J by 4 bases, with 3 bases of the junction left unmatched. The CDR3 totals 14 residues. Per germline, CDR1 KGHSH and CDR2 LQKENI. The CDR3 loop is CASSPIGQGYGYTF. The CDR3 DNA sequence: TGTGCCAGCTCACCAATTGGACAGGGCTATGGCTACACCTTC.

The chain links TRBV6-1 to TRBJ1-1; 7 nucleotides line up with TRBD1. The CDR3 is 13 residues long. Germline V gene sequence: CDR1 MNHNS, CDR2 SASEGT. The trim removed 5 bases at V and 7 bases at J, leaving 7 bases unmatched. The CDR3 is CASSQKQGIEAFF. The CDR3 DNA reads TGTGCCAGCAGTCAAAAACAGGGGATTGAAGCTTTCTTT.

In this sample, this clone turned up a few times. The J gene is TRBJ1-1, the V gene TRBV6-6, with 7 bases that match TRBD1. The junction had 10 bases not matched to a gene; V was cut back by 6 bases and J by 0 bases. Germline V gene sequence: CDR1 MNHNY, CDR2 SVGAGI (reference sequence). This CDR3 has 16 amino acids. In DNA form, the CDR3 reads TGTGCCAGCAGCCACCATAGGACAGGTCTGAACACTGAAGCTTTCTTT. Protein: CASSHHRTGLNTEAFF.

The chain carries TRBV5-1 and TRBJ2-5; TRBD2 aligns across 16 bases. Germline CDR1 reads SGHRS; CDR2 reads YFSETQ. V was pared by 4 bases and J by 5 bases, with 8 bases of the junction left unmatched. The CDR3 covers 17 residues. The CDR3 region is CASSEGTSGGAGETQYF. For the CDR3, the DNA is TGCGCCAGCAGCGAAGGGACTAGCGGGGGGGCAGGTGAGACCCAGTACTTC.

The chain links TRBV5-6 to TRBJ2-7, with unresolved D. Trimming cost V 4 bases and J 3 bases, with 17 bases left between them. This CDR3 region has 15 residues. Germline CDR1 reads SGHDT; CDR2 reads YYEEEE. DNA of the CDR3: TGTGCCAGCAGCACGGCTGGGTATTGGGACTACGAGCAGTACTTC. As protein: CASSTAGYWDYEQYF.

The chain employs TRBV30 and TRBJ1-6; TRBD1 is a possible D gene (6 bases). Between the trimmed V and J ends, which lost 5 bases and 7 bases, there was a span of 12 bases. CDR3 length equals 13 residues. CDR1 GTSNPN and CDR2 SVGIG come from the germline V gene (reference sequence). The CDR3 bases are TGTGCCTGGGTGACAGGCGCGAATTCACCCCTCCACTTT. It yields the protein CAWVTGANSPLHF.

The V and J genes are TRBV7-9 and TRBJ1-5, with D possibly matching TRBD1 (5 bases). The ends were cut back, 5 bases at V and 5 bases at J, with 10 bases in the middle. The germline gives CDR1 SEHNR, CDR2 FQNEAQ (reference sequence). The CDR3 is 13 residues long. DNA for the CDR3: TGTGCCAGCAGCCTTACAGGAGATCAGCCCCAGCATTTT. Translated: CASSLTGDQPQHF.

The chain recombines TRBV5-5 with TRBJ2-7; D unclear. Trimming left V 1 base short and J 2 bases short, with 13 bases between. The CDR3 spans 15 residues. Germline lookup yields CDR1 SGHKS and CDR2 YYEKEE (reference sequence). The DNA for the CDR3 is TGTGCCAGCAGCTTGTGGGCTTTCGGTCCCTACGAGCAGTACTTC. This codes for CASSLWAFGPYEQYF.

The gene calls are TRBV7-3 and TRBJ1-1, with 7 nucleotides matching TRBD1. V lost 1 base to trimming and J lost 5 bases; unmatched junction nucleotides: 16. The CDR3 has 18 residues. CDR1 and CDR2 (germline): SGHTA, FQGTGA. The CDR3 loop reads CASSLKGARRGNRTEAFF. The DNA for the CDR3 is TGTGCCAGCAGCTTAAAGGGGGCGCGGAGGGGGAATCGAACTGAAGCTTTCTTT.

The V call is TRBV30, the J call TRBJ2-7, with no clear D. Trimming shortened V by 2 bases and J by 3 bases, and 8 bases separated the two germline ends. This CDR3 is built from 12 residues. From germline, CDR1 is GTSNPN and CDR2 SVGIG (reference sequence). The CDR3 coding sequence is TGTGCCTGGAGTTTGACGGACTACGAGCAGTACTTC. Translated, it gives CAWSLTDYEQYF.

This chain joins TRBV29-1 and TRBJ2-5; D ambiguous. This CDR3 contains 13 residues. Trimming stripped 3 bases from V and 5 bases from J, with 13 bases between. Germline assignment: CDR1 SQVTM and CDR2 ANQGSEA. In nucleotides, the CDR3 is TGCAGCGTTGAGTTAGGCGGCGGTGAGACCCAGTACTTC. Amino acid sequence: CSVELGGGETQYF.

V is TRBV27 and J is TRBJ1-6; D is ambiguous. V lost 2 bases, J lost 3 bases, and 17 bases lay in between. The CDR3 runs to 18 residues. The germline V gene encodes CDR1 MNHEY and CDR2 SMNVEV (reference sequence). The CDR3 loop is CASSLRRAQGVYNSPLHF. CDR3 sequence (DNA): TGTGCCAGCAGTTTACGGCGGGCCCAAGGAGTCTATAATTCACCCCTCCACTTT.

This clone has a handful of counts. The chain is built from TRBV15 and TRBJ1-5, with unresolved D. The CDR3 is 15 amino acids. Germline-derived CDR1 and CDR2 are LNHNV and YYDKDF (reference sequence). Trimming left V 1 base short and J 0 bases short, with 7 bases between. CDR3 protein: CATSRGGGSNQPQHF. The CDR3 nucleotides read TGTGCCACCAGCAGAGGGGGAGGTAGCAATCAGCCCCAGCATTTT. The full variable domain, its missing parts supplied by reference TRBV15 and TRBJ1-5, is DAMVIQNPRYQVTQFGKPVTLSCSQTLNHNVMYWYQQKSSQAPKLLFHYYDKDFNNEADTPDNFQSRRPNTSFCFLDIRSPGLGDTAMYLCATSRGGGSNQPQHFGDGTRLSIL.

The chain links TRBV4-2 to TRBJ1-1, with a tentative D call TRBD1 (6 bases). CDR1 and CDR2 from the germline V gene are LGHNA and YNFKEQ. V was cut by 4 bases and J by 4 bases, with 16 bases left in between. This CDR3 region has 15 residues. In DNA, the CDR3 is TGTGCCAGCAGCCGGAGGGGGGGAGGCGGCACTGAAGCTTTCTTT. The encoded protein is CASSRRGGGGTEAFF.